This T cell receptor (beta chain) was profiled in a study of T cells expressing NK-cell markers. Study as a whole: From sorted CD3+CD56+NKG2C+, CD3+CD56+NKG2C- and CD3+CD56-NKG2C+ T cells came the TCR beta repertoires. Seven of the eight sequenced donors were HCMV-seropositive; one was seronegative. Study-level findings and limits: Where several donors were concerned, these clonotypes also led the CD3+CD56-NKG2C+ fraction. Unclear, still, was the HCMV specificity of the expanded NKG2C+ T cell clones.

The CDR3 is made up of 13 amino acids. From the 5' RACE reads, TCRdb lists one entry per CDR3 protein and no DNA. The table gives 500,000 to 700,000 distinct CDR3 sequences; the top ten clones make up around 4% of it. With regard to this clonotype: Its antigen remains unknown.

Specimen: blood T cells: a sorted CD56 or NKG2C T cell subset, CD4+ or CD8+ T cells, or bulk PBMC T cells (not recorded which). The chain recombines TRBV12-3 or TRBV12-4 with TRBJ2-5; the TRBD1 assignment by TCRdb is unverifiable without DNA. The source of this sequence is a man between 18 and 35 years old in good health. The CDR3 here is CASSPGMRETQYF.